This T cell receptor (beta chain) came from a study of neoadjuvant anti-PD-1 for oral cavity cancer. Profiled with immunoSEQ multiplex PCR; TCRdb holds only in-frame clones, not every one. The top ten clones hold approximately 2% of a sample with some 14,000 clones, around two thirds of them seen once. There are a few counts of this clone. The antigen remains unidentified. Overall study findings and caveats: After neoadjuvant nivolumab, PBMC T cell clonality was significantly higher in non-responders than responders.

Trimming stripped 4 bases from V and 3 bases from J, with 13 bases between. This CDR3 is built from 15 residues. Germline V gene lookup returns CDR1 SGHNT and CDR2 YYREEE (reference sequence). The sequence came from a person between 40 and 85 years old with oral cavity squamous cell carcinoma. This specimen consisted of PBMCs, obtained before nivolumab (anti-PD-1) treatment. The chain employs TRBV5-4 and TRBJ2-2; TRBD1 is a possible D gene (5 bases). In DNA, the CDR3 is TGTGCCAGCAGCCCAAAAGGGGTGGACACCGGGGAGCTGTTTTTT. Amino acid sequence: CASSPKGVDTGELFF.